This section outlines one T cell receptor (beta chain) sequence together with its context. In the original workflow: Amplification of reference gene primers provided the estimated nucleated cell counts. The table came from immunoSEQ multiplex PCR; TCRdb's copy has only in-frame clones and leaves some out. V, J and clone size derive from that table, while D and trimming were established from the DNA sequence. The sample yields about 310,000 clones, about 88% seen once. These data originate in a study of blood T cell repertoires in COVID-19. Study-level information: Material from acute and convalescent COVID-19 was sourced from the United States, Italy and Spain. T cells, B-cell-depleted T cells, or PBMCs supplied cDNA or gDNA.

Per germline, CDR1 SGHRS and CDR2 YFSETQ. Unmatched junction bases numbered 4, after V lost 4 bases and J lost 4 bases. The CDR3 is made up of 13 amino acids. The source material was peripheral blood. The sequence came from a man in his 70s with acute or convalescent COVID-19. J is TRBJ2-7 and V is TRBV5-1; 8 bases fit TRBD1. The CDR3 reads CASSPRQGYEQYF. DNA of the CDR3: TGCGCCAGCAGCCCTAGACAGGGGTACGAGCAGTACTTC.